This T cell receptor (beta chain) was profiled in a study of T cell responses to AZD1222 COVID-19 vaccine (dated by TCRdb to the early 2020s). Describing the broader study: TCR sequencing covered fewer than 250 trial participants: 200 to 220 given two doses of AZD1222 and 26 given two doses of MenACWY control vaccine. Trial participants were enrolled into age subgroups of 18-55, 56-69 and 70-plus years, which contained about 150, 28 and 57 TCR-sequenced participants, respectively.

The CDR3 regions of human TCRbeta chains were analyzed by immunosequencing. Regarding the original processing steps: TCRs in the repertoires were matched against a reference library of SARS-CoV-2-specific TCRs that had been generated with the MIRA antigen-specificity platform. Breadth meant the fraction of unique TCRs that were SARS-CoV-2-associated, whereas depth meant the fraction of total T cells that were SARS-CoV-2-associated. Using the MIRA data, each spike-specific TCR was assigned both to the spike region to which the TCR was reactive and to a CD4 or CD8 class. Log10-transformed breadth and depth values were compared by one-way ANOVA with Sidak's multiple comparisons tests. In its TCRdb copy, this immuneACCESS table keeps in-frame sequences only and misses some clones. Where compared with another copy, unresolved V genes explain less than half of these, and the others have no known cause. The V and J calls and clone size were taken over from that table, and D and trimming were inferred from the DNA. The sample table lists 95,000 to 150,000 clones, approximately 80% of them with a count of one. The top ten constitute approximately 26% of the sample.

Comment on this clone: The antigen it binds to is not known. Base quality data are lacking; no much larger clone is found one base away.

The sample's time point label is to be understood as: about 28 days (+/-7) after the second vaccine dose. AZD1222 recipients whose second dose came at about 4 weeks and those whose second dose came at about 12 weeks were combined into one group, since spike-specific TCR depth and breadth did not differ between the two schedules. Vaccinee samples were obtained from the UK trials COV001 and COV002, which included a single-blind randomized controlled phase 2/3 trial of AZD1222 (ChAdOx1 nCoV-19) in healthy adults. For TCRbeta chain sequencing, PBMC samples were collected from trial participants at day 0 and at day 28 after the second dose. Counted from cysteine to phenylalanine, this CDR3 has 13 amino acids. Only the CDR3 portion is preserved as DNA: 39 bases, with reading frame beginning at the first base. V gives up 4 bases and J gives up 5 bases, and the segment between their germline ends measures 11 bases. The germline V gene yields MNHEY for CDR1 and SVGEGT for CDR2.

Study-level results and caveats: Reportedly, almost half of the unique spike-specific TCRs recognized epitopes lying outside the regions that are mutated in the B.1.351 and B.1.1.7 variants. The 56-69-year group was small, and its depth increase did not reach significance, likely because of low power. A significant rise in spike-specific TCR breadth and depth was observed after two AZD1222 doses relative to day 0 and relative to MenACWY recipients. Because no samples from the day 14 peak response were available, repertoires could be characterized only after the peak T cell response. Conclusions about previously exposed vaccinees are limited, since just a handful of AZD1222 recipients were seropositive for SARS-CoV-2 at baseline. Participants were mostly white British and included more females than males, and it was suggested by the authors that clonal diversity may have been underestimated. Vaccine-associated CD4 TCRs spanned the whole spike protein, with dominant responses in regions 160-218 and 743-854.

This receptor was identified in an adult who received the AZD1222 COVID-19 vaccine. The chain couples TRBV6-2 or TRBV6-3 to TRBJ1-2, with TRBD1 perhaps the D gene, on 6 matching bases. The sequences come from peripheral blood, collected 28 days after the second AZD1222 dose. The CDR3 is CASSSTQGYGYTF. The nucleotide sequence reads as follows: TGTGCCAGCAGTTCAACCCAGGGGTATGGCTACACCTTC.